Each of the 18 T cell receptor beta chains below was sequenced from the same sample in a study of shared clonotypes between healthy human individuals. Sequencing was performed with immunoSEQ multiplex PCR; in TCRdb, only in-frame clones are kept and a portion is missing. The profile shows around 550,000 clones, almost 97% of them singletons. Sequenced material: naive CD4+ T cells sorted from blood. Subset denoted: CD45RA+ positively selected. These receptors originate from a woman under 40 in good health.

The genes are TRBV7-6 and TRBJ1-1; tentatively, D is TRBD1 (5 bases). The CDR3 runs to 13 residues. From germline, CDR1 is SGHVS and CDR2 FNYEAQ. Between the trimmed V and J ends, which lost 4 bases and 5 bases, there was a span of 11 bases. CDR3 nucleotides: TGTGCCAGCAGCTCCCCCGGGGGGACTGAAGCTTTCTTT. Protein product: CASSSPGGTEAFF.

The chain employs TRBV9 and TRBJ1-6, with no clear D. Between the trimmed V and J ends, which lost 0 bases and 6 bases, there was a span of 4 bases. The CDR3 sequence is 13 residues long. Germline-derived CDR1 and CDR2 are SGDLS and YYNGEE. This CDR3 is CASSVEVNSPLHF. In DNA form, the CDR3 reads TGTGCCAGCAGCGTAGAGGTTAATTCACCCCTCCACTTT.

This chain joins TRBV2 and TRBJ1-3; D is unclear. This CDR3 is built from 11 residues. Per the germline V gene, CDR1 is SNHLY and CDR2 is FYNNEI. V was shortened by 6 bases and J by 2 bases, with 2 bases between the two germline ends. The CDR3 nucleotides are TGTGCCAGCAGGGCTGGAAACACCATATATTTT. Translated, it gives CASRAGNTIYF.

The chain combines TRBV7-9 with TRBJ1-2; D call uncertain. This CDR3 has 16 residues. The germline CDR1 and CDR2 sequences are SEHNR and FQNEAQ (reference sequence). V lost 5 bases and J 1 base, leaving 17 bases between the germline ends. The CDR3 region is CASSQARGSSNYGYTF. DNA of the CDR3: TGTGCCAGCAGCCAGGCACGGGGATCGAGTAACTATGGCTACACCTTC. Together with reference TRBV7-9 and TRBJ1-2, the CDR3 gives the full variable domain: DTGVSQNPRHKITKRGQNVTFRCDPISEHNRLYWYRQTLGQGPEFLTYFQNEAQLEKSRLLSDRFSAERPKGSFSTLEIQRTEQGDSAMYLCASSQARGSSNYGYTFGSGTRLTVV.

The chain links TRBV19 to TRBJ2-1; the match to TRBD2 covers 7 bases. Trimming removed 4 bases from V and 1 base from J; junction bases left unmatched: 7. CDR1 LNHDA and CDR2 SQIVND come from the germline V gene (reference sequence). The CDR3 has 16 amino acids. CDR3 loop: CASSRPSGDSYNEQFF. As DNA, the CDR3 is TGTGCCAGTAGTAGGCCTAGCGGAGATTCCTACAATGAGCAGTTCTTC.

The chain is built from TRBV7-6 and TRBJ2-5; no clear D. V lost 4 bases and J lost 0, with 3 bases in between. The CDR3 extends over 12 amino acids. Germline assignment: CDR1 SGHVS and CDR2 FNYEAQ. In DNA form, the CDR3 reads TGTGCCAGCAGCTCGTACCAAGAGACCCAGTACTTC. Translation gives CASSSYQETQYF.

Concerning this clone: The sample holds other DNA sequences that translate to the same CDR3. The chain is built from TRBV11-2 and TRBJ2-7; D is unclear. The CDR3 has 12 amino acids. Trimming took off 3 bases at V and 0 bases at J, with 3 bases between the two ends. Germline V gene lookup returns CDR1 SGHAT and CDR2 FQNNGV. The CDR3 reads CASSFSSYEQYF. DNA for the CDR3: TGTGCCAGCAGCTTTAGCTCCTACGAGCAGTACTTC.

V and J are TRBV6-1 and TRBJ2-1; 8 bases fit TRBD1. Germline values: CDR1 MNHNS, CDR2 SASEGT. This CDR3 comprises 15 residues. The trim removed 4 bases at V and 3 bases at J, leaving 5 bases unmatched. The CDR3, as DNA: TGTGCCAGCAGTGTATCGACAGGGGACTACAATGAGCAGTTCTTC. This sequence encodes CASSVSTGDYNEQFF.

This chain joins TRBV6-5 and TRBJ1-1; D is perhaps TRBD1 (5 bases). The CDR3 sequence is 14 residues long. Per germline, CDR1 MNHEY and CDR2 SVGAGI. V dropped 2 bases and J dropped 2 bases, with 9 bases sitting between them. Here the CDR3 reads CASSYRGANTEAFF. The CDR3 bases are TGTGCCAGCAGTTACCGAGGGGCTAACACTGAAGCTTTCTTT.

J is TRBJ2-7 and V is TRBV5-1; D may be TRBD1 or TRBD2 (5 bases each). V was trimmed by 2 bases and J by 2 bases, leaving 14 bases between them. This CDR3 is built from 15 residues. Germline V lookup: CDR1 SGHRS, CDR2 YFSETQ. The CDR3 DNA sequence: TGCGCCAGCAGCTTCGGGGACGGAGGCCCCTACGAGCAGTACTTC. Its translation: CASSFGDGGPYEQYF.

The genes are TRBV7-8 and TRBJ2-7, with D possibly TRBD1 on 6 matching bases. The germline gives CDR1 SGHVS, CDR2 FQNEAQ. This CDR3 comprises 15 residues. V lost 4 bases and J lost 5, with 18 bases in between. In DNA form, the CDR3 reads TGTGCCAGCAGCTCCCCCCAGGGGACGGTGGACGAGCAGTACTTC. It encodes CASSSPQGTVDEQYF. The full variable domain, rest sourced from reference TRBV7-8 and TRBJ2-7, is GAGVSQSPRYKVAKRGQDVALRCDPISGHVSLFWYQQALGQGPEFLTYFQNEAQLDKSGLPSDRFFAERPEGSVSTLKIQRTQQEDSAVYLCASSSPQGTVDEQYFGPGTRLTVT.

The CDR3 sequence: CASTASGHGEAFF. As DNA, the CDR3 is TGTGCCAGCACCGCCTCGGGCCATGGTGAAGCTTTCTTT. The chain links TRBV28 to TRBJ1-1, with D hard to call. CDR3 length: 13 amino acids. V lost 7 bases and J lost 7, with 16 bases in between. The germline CDR1 and CDR2 sequences are MDHEN and SYDVKM.

The J gene is TRBJ2-7, the V gene TRBV28; 10 bases line up with TRBD1. Germline-derived CDR1 and CDR2 are MDHEN and SYDVKM. V shed 5 bases and J 3 bases; nucleotides not matched to a gene: 7. The CDR3 contains 15 residues. CDR3 in amino acids: CASSEPTGGFYEQYF. In DNA form, the CDR3 reads TGTGCCAGCAGTGAGCCGACAGGGGGCTTCTACGAGCAGTACTTC.

The V gene is TRBV28, the J gene TRBJ2-1; 10 positions match TRBD2. Trimming cost V 6 bases and J 4 bases; bases outside gene matches: 18. This CDR3 is 19 amino acids long. Per the germline V gene, CDR1 is MDHEN and CDR2 is SYDVKM. The DNA for the CDR3 is TGTGCCAGCAGCCCCCCTTTCGGGAGCGGGAGGGCCCGGTACAATGAGCAGTTCTTC. This gives the protein CASSPPFGSGRARYNEQFF.

The table lists this clone with a few counts. This rearrangement joins TRBV28 to TRBJ2-7; 7 nucleotides line up with TRBD1. Trimming took 5 bases from V and 0 from J; bases not matched to a gene: 7. The CDR3 is made up of 15 amino acids. Germline V gene data show CDR1 as MDHEN and CDR2 as SYDVKM. The CDR3: CASSPTGTVSYEQYF. The DNA for the CDR3 is TGTGCCAGCAGTCCAACCGGGACAGTCTCCTACGAGCAGTACTTC.

This clone was picked up one time. V usage is TRBV18 and J usage is TRBJ2-5, with TRBD1 matching over 7 bases. V shed 2 bases, J shed 11 bases, and the junction held 14 bases outside the gene matches. Germline lookup yields CDR1 KGHSH and CDR2 LQKENI. This CDR3 contains 15 residues. DNA of the CDR3: TGTGCCAGCTCACCAATAGACAGGGCCGGTATAGAGCAGTACTTC. It is translated as CASSPIDRAGIEQYF.

The rearrangement uses TRBV6-6 and TRBJ1-6; the D is unclear. This CDR3 contains 14 residues. Germline loops: CDR1 MNHNY, CDR2 SVGAGI (reference sequence). The ends were cut back, 6 bases at V and 10 bases at J, with 16 bases in the middle. CDR3 protein: CASSLKAVRSPLHF. The CDR3 DNA is TGTGCCAGCAGCCTTAAGGCGGTACGGTCACCCCTCCACTTT.

About this clone: Additional DNA sequences in this sample encode the identical CDR3. V is TRBV18 and J is TRBJ2-1, with 11 nucleotides matching TRBD2. Trimming took 6 bases from V and 3 from J; bases not matched to a gene: 7. CDR3 length equals 16 residues. Germline loops: CDR1 KGHSH, CDR2 LQKENI. In DNA, the CDR3 is TGTGCCAGCTCCCCGGGGACTAGCGGCGGCTACAATGAGCAGTTCTTC. This translates into CASSPGTSGGYNEQFF.